These T cell receptor beta chains were read from a single sample in a study of beta chain features in type 1 diabetes. This table comes from immunoSEQ multiplex PCR, and its TCRdb copy is limited to in-frame clones, with some not included. The table shows 350,000 to 400,000 clones, with over 10% occurring only once. Sequencing used naive CD4+ T cells from blood. The receptors shown here come from a woman between 18 and 29 years old with type 1 diabetes. Each CDR3 is given with its conserved first and last residue. The D gene is left open where the match is weak. Size values are once, few and many counts, or a class for expanded clones, and some rows have none.

j_call v_call d_call clone_size cdr3_aa cdr3_nt
TRBJ1-2 TRBV6-6 TRBD1 . CASSSDRVYGYTF TGTGCCAGCAGTAGCGACAGGGTCTATGGCTACACCTTC
TRBJ1-2 TRBV7-9 . few CASSLETVGGYGYTF TGTGCCAGCAGCTTAGAGACAGTTGGCGGCTATGGCTACACCTTC
TRBJ1-2 TRBV19 TRBD1 few CASSPGTGVNGYTF TGTGCCAGTAGCCCTGGGACAGGAGTTAATGGCTACACCTTC
TRBJ2-2 TRBV10-3 TRBD1 few CAISARGQENTGELFF TGTGCCATCAGCGCGCGGGGACAGGAGAACACCGGGGAGCTGTTTTTT
TRBJ2-5 TRBV5-4 . few CASSLQGPQETQYF TGTGCCAGCAGCTTACAGGGCCCGCAAGAGACCCAGTACTTC
TRBJ1-4 TRBV7-9 TRBD1 . CASSRPGQGSEKLFF TGTGCCAGCAGCAGACCGGGACAGGGGAGTGAAAAACTGTTTTTT
TRBJ1-2 TRBV28 . . CASSLGGGIYGYTF TGTGCCAGCAGTTTAGGCGGCGGTATCTATGGCTACACCTTC
TRBJ2-1 TRBV5-4 . . CAIGTLNEQFF TGTGCCATCGGGACACTCAATGAGCAGTTCTTC
TRBJ2-4 TRBV10-3 . few CATRGHGENQGIQYF TGTGCCACCCGCGGGCACGGAGAGAATCAAGGCATTCAGTACTTC
TRBJ2-7 TRBV27 . few CASSTGGRGYEQYF TGTGCCAGCAGTACCGGTGGCCGGGGGTACGAGCAGTACTTC
TRBJ2-2 TRBV4-3 . . CASSPELGPGELFF TGCGCCAGCAGCCCTGAACTGGGGCCCGGGGAGCTGTTTTTT
TRBJ2-7 TRBV4-3 TRBD1 few CASSQAGQGGHYEQYF TGCGCCAGCAGCCAGGCCGGACAGGGTGGGCACTACGAGCAGTACTTC
TRBJ2-6 TRBV4-3 TRBD2 few CASSPQAGGASSGANVLTF TGCGCCAGCAGCCCCCAGGCGGGGGGGGCGAGCTCTGGGGCCAACGTCCTGACTTTC
TRBJ2-5 TRBV5-4 TRBD1 few CASSYGQGKTQYF TGTGCCAGCAGCTACGGACAGGGCAAGACCCAGTACTTC
TRBJ2-5 TRBV27 . . CASSPGGAAYEETQYF TGTGCCAGCAGCCCTGGGGGGGCAGCATACGAAGAGACCCAGTACTTC
TRBJ1-2 TRBV7-2 TRBD1 . CASRVGQGESNYGYTF TGTGCCAGTAGGGTGGGACAGGGGGAATCCAACTATGGCTACACCTTC
TRBJ1-5 TRBV7-2 . few CASSLHRDQPQHF TGTGCCAGCAGCTTACACAGAGATCAGCCCCAGCATTTT
TRBJ2-1 TRBV5-1 . few CASFRVFNEQFF TGCGCCAGCTTCAGGGTTTTCAATGAGCAGTTCTTC
TRBJ2-3 TRBV29-1 TRBD2 few CSAGGFTDTQYF TGCAGCGCCGGGGGGTTCACAGATACGCAGTATTTT
TRBJ1-2 TRBV30 TRBD1 few CARINSGQGNYGYTF TGTGCCCGTATTAACTCGGGACAGGGTAACTATGGCTACACCTTC